These 21 T cell receptor beta chains were sequenced from one sample in a study of B cell selection in AIRE deficiency. CD4+CD127+ cells were sorted as the conventional CD4 T cells. The repertoire was sequenced with immunoSEQ multiplex PCR; TCRdb's copy has only in-frame clones and lacks some. Counted here are some 24,000 clones, about 95% occurring once; the ten biggest clones make up 0.2% to 0.25%. The specimen was CD4+CD127+ conventional T cells sorted from PBMCs. The receptors originated from a human donor in good health.

The V and J genes are TRBV7-3 and TRBJ2-1; D might be TRBD2 (5 bases). The V end lost 0 bases, the J end lost 8 bases, and 11 bases lay between the germline ends. Germline V gene lookup returns CDR1 SGHTA and CDR2 FQGTGA. The CDR3 has 14 amino acids. The CDR3 protein is CASSLTGLEDEQFF. CDR3 coding DNA: TGTGCCAGCAGCTTAACGGGTCTGGAGGATGAGCAGTTCTTC.

The chain joins TRBV18 to TRBJ1-3, with D hard to call. V gave up 0 bases and J gave up 4 bases, with 7 bases separating them. The germline V gene encodes CDR1 KGHSH and CDR2 LQKENI. There are 14 residues in the CDR3. The CDR3 reads CASSPPIHGNTIYF. Written as DNA, the CDR3 is TGTGCCAGCTCACCACCGATTCACGGAAACACCATATATTTT. Combining the CDR3 with reference TRBV18 and TRBJ1-3 gives the whole variable domain NAGVMQNPRHLVRRRGQEARLRCSPMKGHSHVYWYRQLPEEGLKFMVYLQKENIIDESGMPKERFSAEFPKEGPSILRIQQVVRGDSAAYFCASSPPIHGNTIYFGEGSWLTVV.

The V call is TRBV29-1, the J call TRBJ1-3; no clear D. Per the germline V gene, CDR1 is SQVTM and CDR2 is ANQGSEA. The CDR3 has 14 residues. The V end was cut by 7 bases, the J end by 2 bases, with 15 bases between. CDR3 sequence: CSASSRLAGNTIYF. The CDR3 DNA is TGCAGCGCTAGTTCTAGGCTAGCTGGAAACACCATATATTTT.

J is TRBJ1-5 and V is TRBV19, with TRBD1 as a possible D gene (5 bases). The CDR3 contains 17 residues. V dropped 3 bases and J dropped 0 bases, with 15 bases sitting between them. CDR1 and CDR2 (germline): LNHDA, SQIVND (reference sequence). CDR3 in amino acids: CASSMSQAPYSNQPQHF. In nucleotides, the CDR3 is TGTGCCAGTAGTATGTCACAGGCACCTTATAGCAATCAGCCCCAGCATTTT.

The chain links TRBV30 to TRBJ1-3; 7 bases align to TRBD1. This CDR3 is 15 amino acids long. CDR1 is GTSNPN, CDR2 SVGIG, per germline (reference sequence). The V segment lost 7 bases and the J segment 0 bases; nucleotides outside the gene matches: 9. The CDR3, as DNA: TGTGCCTTCCAGGGGGTGGAAAGCTCTGGAAACACCATATATTTT. This codes for CAFQGVESSGNTIYF.

The chain employs TRBV7-3 and TRBJ1-3, with D uncertain. Trimming took 5 bases from V and 2 from J, leaving 13 bases between them. This CDR3 has 15 residues. Germline lookup yields CDR1 SGHTA and CDR2 FQGTGA. The CDR3 nucleotides read TGTGCCAGCAGCCGGGCTCCCGGGGCTGGAAACACCATATATTTT. It encodes CASSRAPGAGNTIYF.

J is TRBJ1-1 and V is TRBV7-2, with TRBD1 matching 8 bases. The junction had 6 bases not matched to a gene; V was cut back by 1 base and J by 11 bases. The CDR3 is 13 amino acids. The germline CDR1 and CDR2 sequences are SGHTA and FQGNSA. The CDR3 here is CASSLEQGATAFF. The DNA for the CDR3 is TGTGCCAGCAGCTTAGAGCAGGGGGCGACCGCTTTCTTT.

This clone occurred once. The J gene is TRBJ1-4, the V gene TRBV7-8; tentatively, D is TRBD1 (5 bases). Trimming took off 1 base at V and 14 bases at J, with 20 bases between the two ends. This CDR3 has 15 amino acids. Germline assignment: CDR1 SGHVS and CDR2 FQNEAQ. The CDR3 coding sequence is TGTGCCAGCAGCTTAGGTTGGGGGTCGTCGGTAAATCTGTTTTTT. This sequence encodes CASSLGWGSSVNLFF. Full variable domain (remainder filled in from reference TRBV7-8 and TRBJ1-4): GAGVSQSPRYKVAKRGQDVALRCDPISGHVSLFWYQQALGQGPEFLTYFQNEAQLDKSGLPSDRFFAERPEGSVSTLKIQRTQQEDSAVYLCASSLGWGSSVNLFFGSGTQLSVL.

The chain combines TRBV28 with TRBJ2-1, with 11 bases that match TRBD2. CDR3 length equals 15 residues. The junction had 10 bases not matched to a gene; V was cut back by 5 bases and J by 10 bases. Germline-derived CDR1 and CDR2 are MDHEN and SYDVKM. In DNA, the CDR3 is TGTGCCAGCAGTCCGACTAGCGGGATTCGTCACGAGCAGTTCTTC. This sequence encodes CASSPTSGIRHEQFF.

This chain connects TRBV6-5 to TRBJ2-7; possibly TRBD2 for D (6 bases). Germline loops: CDR1 MNHEY, CDR2 SVGAGI. Trimming left V 7 bases short and J 4 bases short, with 8 bases between. There are 11 residues in the CDR3. CDR3 residues: CASTSGYEQYF. DNA of the CDR3: TGTGCCAGCACGAGCGGGTACGAGCAGTACTTC.

V gene TRBV5-1 combines with J gene TRBJ2-1; TRBD1 matches 9 bases. Germline V gene lookup returns CDR1 SGHRS and CDR2 YFSETQ. The CDR3 has 14 residues. J gave up 6 bases and V 2 bases, and 3 bases lay outside the gene matches. The CDR3 is CASSLGQGSNEQFF. The CDR3 DNA sequence: TGCGCCAGCAGCTTAGGACAGGGGAGCAATGAGCAGTTCTTC.

V and J are TRBV5-6 and TRBJ1-1; D uncertain. The germline V gene has CDR1 SGHDT and CDR2 YYEEEE. CDR3 length equals 13 residues. The germline V and J ends were trimmed by 0 bases and 3 bases, with 6 bases remaining between them. CDR3 sequence: CASSLGPDTEAFF. The CDR3 DNA is TGTGCCAGCAGCTTGGGACCGGACACTGAAGCTTTCTTT.

This chain uses TRBV18 with TRBJ2-3; 13 bases agree with TRBD2. V was clipped by 3 bases and J by 5 bases; unmatched bases: 5. The CDR3 covers 16 residues. Germline V lookup: CDR1 KGHSH, CDR2 LQKENI. The CDR3 loop reads CASSPAGLAGRDTQYF. In DNA form, the CDR3 reads TGTGCCAGCTCACCCGCGGGACTAGCGGGAAGAGATACGCAGTATTTT.

This clone was detected once. The chain couples TRBV29-1 to TRBJ1-1; D ambiguous. CDR1 SQVTM and CDR2 ANQGSEA come from the germline V gene. The V and J ends lost 8 bases and 0 bases respectively, with 13 bases between them. The CDR3 extends over 13 amino acids. CDR3 protein: CSLAQVLNTEAFF. In nucleotides, the CDR3 is TGCAGCCTCGCGCAGGTACTGAACACTGAAGCTTTCTTT.

The V gene is TRBV19, the J gene TRBJ2-7; the D call may be TRBD1 or TRBD2 (5 bases each). Germline loops: CDR1 LNHDA, CDR2 SQIVND (reference sequence). The V gene lost 4 bases and the J gene lost 2 bases, with 12 bases spanning the gap. There are 14 residues in the CDR3. CDR3 coding DNA: TGTGCCAGTAGTAGGCCCGGGGCTGCCTACGAGCAGTACTTC. Protein: CASSRPGAAYEQYF.

This chain connects TRBV2 to TRBJ2-5; possibly TRBD1 for D (5 bases). Germline CDR1 and CDR2: SNHLY and FYNNEI. V gave up 3 bases and J gave up 3 bases, with 5 bases separating them. This CDR3 is built from 12 residues. This CDR3 is CASSDREETQYF. The CDR3 DNA reads TGTGCCAGCAGTGACAGGGAAGAGACCCAGTACTTC.

V and J are TRBV28 and TRBJ2-3; 10 bases fit TRBD2. CDR1 is MDHEN and CDR2 is SYDVKM in the germline V gene. Trimming at V came to 6 bases and at J to 4 bases, leaving 7 bases not matched to a gene. There are 15 residues in the CDR3. The CDR3 DNA is TGTGCCAGCAGCCCTAGCGGGAGTGCCCCAGATACGCAGTATTTT. It translates to CASSPSGSAPDTQYF.

The chain recombines TRBV2 with TRBJ2-1; 10 bases match TRBD2. CDR3 length: 14 amino acids. With 0 bases clipped from V and 10 bases from J, the junction kept 3 bases outside the gene matches. Germline V gene sequence: CDR1 SNHLY, CDR2 FYNNEI. CDR3 coding DNA: TGTGCCAGCAGTGAAGCACTAGCGGGACTAGAGCAGTTCTTC. This encodes CASSEALAGLEQFF.

This sequence joins TRBV19 and TRBJ2-1; D may be TRBD2 (6 bases). The CDR3 runs 14 residues. With 8 bases removed from V and 10 bases from J, the gap between germline ends came to 21 bases. CDR1 and CDR2 from the germline V gene are LNHDA and SQIVND (reference sequence). CDR3 loop: CASHKDFGGREQFF. The CDR3 nucleotides are TGTGCCAGTCACAAAGACTTTGGAGGGCGGGAGCAGTTCTTC.

The V and J genes are TRBV6-5 and TRBJ2-7; a possible D gene is TRBD2 (6 bases). The CDR3 loop spans 13 amino acids. Germline CDR1 is MNHEY and CDR2 is SVGAGI. Between the trimmed V and J ends, which lost 0 bases and 3 bases, there was a span of 6 bases. In DNA, the CDR3 is TGTGCCAGCAGTTACTCGGAGGGCTACGAGCAGTACTTC. It specifies CASSYSEGYEQYF.

The J gene is TRBJ2-7, the V gene TRBV5-1, with 9 positions matching TRBD2. CDR1 and CDR2 (germline): SGHRS, YFSETQ. The CDR3 is 15 amino acids. J was trimmed by 1 base and V by 0 bases; bases with no gene match: 2. The CDR3 nucleotides read TGCGCCAGCAGCTTGGTTCTAGCGGGATCCTACGAGCAGTACTTC. Its protein is CASSLVLAGSYEQYF.